This TCR beta chain is drawn from a study of spatial heterogeneity in lung cancer. Study overall: Compared with alpha-chain sequences, beta-chain sequences were consistently detected in greater numbers.

Indicated time point: sample taken at primary tumor resection. The table lists this clonotype with many counts. Germline V gene sequence: CDR1 SGDLS, CDR2 YYNGEE. The CDR3 sequence is 16 residues long. The V gene lost 3 bases and the J gene lost 3 bases, with 18 bases spanning the gap. Each CDR3 protein gets one entry after TCRdb re-called the 5' RACE reads with MiXCR. The sample contains roughly 48,000 distinct CDR3 sequences, about 5.8% of which appear only once. The chain joins TRBV9 to TRBJ1-1; weak D call: TRBD1 (6 bases). This specimen was PBMCs, taken at surgery. The clonotype originates from a male donor with early-stage non-small cell lung cancer. CDR3 in amino acids: CASSAKHREDHTEAFF. CDR3 coding DNA: TGTGCCAGCAGCGCCAAACACAGGGAGGATCACACTGAAGCTTTCTTT.